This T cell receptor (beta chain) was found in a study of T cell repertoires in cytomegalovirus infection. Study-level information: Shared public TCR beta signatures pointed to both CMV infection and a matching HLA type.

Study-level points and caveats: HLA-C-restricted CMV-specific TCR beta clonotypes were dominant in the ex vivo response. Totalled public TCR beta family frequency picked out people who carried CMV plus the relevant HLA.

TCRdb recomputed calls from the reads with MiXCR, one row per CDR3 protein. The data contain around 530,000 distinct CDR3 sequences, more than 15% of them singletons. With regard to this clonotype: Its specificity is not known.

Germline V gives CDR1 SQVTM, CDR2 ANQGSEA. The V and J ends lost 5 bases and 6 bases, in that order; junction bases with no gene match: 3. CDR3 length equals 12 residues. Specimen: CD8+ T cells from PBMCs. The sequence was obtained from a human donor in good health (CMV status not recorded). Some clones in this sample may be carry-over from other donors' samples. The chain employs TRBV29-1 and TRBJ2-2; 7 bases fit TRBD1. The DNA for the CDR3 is TGCAGCGTTCTACAGGGGCCCGGGGAGCTGTTTTTT. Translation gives CSVLQGPGELFF.